This T cell receptor (beta chain) was profiled in a study of OX40 agonist ivuxolimab in advanced cancers. Using immunoSEQ multiplex PCR, the repertoire was profiled, and TCRdb retains in-frame clones only, with some absent. The repertoire includes 50,000 to 70,000 clones, 91% of them detected once, and approximately 4.2% sits in the top ten. This clone appeared a single time. Per the germline V gene, CDR1 is MRHNA and CDR2 is SNTAGT. V lost 0 bases to trimming and J lost 3 bases, with 15 bases between them. The CDR3 has 17 residues. Specimen: CD4+ or CD8+ T cells sorted from blood, collected in a trial of the OX40 agonist ivuxolimab. The rearrangement uses TRBV6-4 and TRBJ2-4; either TRBD1 or TRBD2 may supply D (5 bases each). This TCR came from an adult with an advanced solid tumor such as melanoma, head and neck, liver or kidney cancer. CDR3 in amino acids: CASSDSYGTGVKNIQYF. CDR3 coding DNA: TGTGCCAGCAGTGACTCTTACGGGACCGGGGTCAAAAACATTCAGTACTTC.